The 20 T cell receptor beta chains in this list originate from one sample, sequenced in a study of shared clonotypes between healthy human individuals. The table came from immunoSEQ multiplex PCR; TCRdb's copy has only in-frame clones and leaves some out. The table has hundreds of thousands of clones, about 95% seen once. The specimen sequenced was naive CD4+ T cells sorted from blood. Subset defined: CD45RA+ positively selected. Every receptor here comes from a woman in her 30s in good health.

This clone has a handful of counts. The rearrangement uses TRBV7-8 and TRBJ1-5; D is uncertain. From germline, CDR1 is SGHVS and CDR2 FQNEAQ. V dropped 3 bases and J dropped 7 bases, with 19 bases sitting between them. The CDR3 has 16 amino acids. DNA for the CDR3: TGTGCCAGCAGCTTGATGCGAGGAGGGAGTAAGCAGCCCCAGCATTTT. This gives the protein CASSLMRGGSKQPQHF.

The chain links TRBV6-4 to TRBJ2-5, with TRBD1 as a possible D gene (6 bases). Judging by the DNA end, TRBJ2-7 fits better; the J call may be wrong. Germline V lookup: CDR1 MRHNA, CDR2 SNTAGT. CDR3 length equals 16 residues. Here the CDR3 reads CASSDLMSGESYEQYF. The CDR3 region has the DNA TGTGCCAGCAGTGACCTTATGTCAGGGGAGTCCTACGAGCAGTACTTC.

This chain connects TRBV19 to TRBJ2-5; D is possibly TRBD2 (5 bases). Judging by the DNA end, TRBJ2-7 fits better; the J call may be wrong. The CDR3 sequence is 15 residues long. The germline V gene has CDR1 LNHDA and CDR2 SQIVND (reference sequence). CDR3 sequence: CASSMSWTVSYEQYF. The CDR3 region has the DNA TGTGCCAGTAGTATGAGCTGGACTGTCTCCTACGAGCAGTACTTC.

This chain joins TRBV6-5 and TRBJ2-7; TRBD1 aligns across 7 bases. Germline values: CDR1 MNHEY, CDR2 SVGAGI. With V trimmed by 2 bases and J by 0 bases, 7 bases remained unmatched. This CDR3 has 16 residues. CDR3 loop: CASSYGFGQASYEQYF. The CDR3 DNA reads as TGTGCCAGCAGTTACGGGTTCGGACAGGCCTCCTACGAGCAGTACTTC.

The V and J genes are TRBV6-6 and TRBJ2-7, with TRBD1 matching over 9 bases. The germline CDR1 and CDR2 sequences are MNHNY and SVGAGI (reference sequence). This CDR3 spans 14 amino acids. The V segment lost 7 bases and the J segment 3 bases; nucleotides outside the gene matches: 7. In DNA form, the CDR3 reads TGTGCCAGCACCAAGGGACAGGGAGTCTACGAGCAGTACTTC. Translated: CASTKGQGVYEQYF.

This chain links TRBV7-8 with TRBJ2-7, with TRBD2 identical over 16 bases. CDR3 size: 20 residues. Unmatched junction bases numbered 15, after V lost 3 bases and J lost 4 bases. Germline V gene data show CDR1 as SGHVS and CDR2 as FQNEAQ. The CDR3 sequence is CASSFSGTSGRAVTAYEQYF. Written as DNA, the CDR3 is TGTGCCAGCAGCTTTTCCGGGACTAGCGGGAGGGCTGTCACTGCATACGAGCAGTACTTC.

This clone was detected only once. The chain is built from TRBV5-1 and TRBJ2-3; TRBD1 matches 7 bases. This CDR3 has 15 amino acids. Germline loops: CDR1 SGHRS, CDR2 YFSETQ. Losses at the gene ends were 4 bases for V and 6 bases for J; bases not matched to a gene: 11. The CDR3 DNA follows: TGCGCCAGCAGCGTCGGGACAGTCCGTCCGGATACGCAGTATTTT. Its protein is CASSVGTVRPDTQYF.

In this sample, this clone turned up a few times. The chain combines TRBV20-1 with TRBJ2-7; D is unresolved. The germline V gene encodes CDR1 DFQATT and CDR2 SNEGSKA (reference sequence). There are 10 residues in the CDR3. The germline V and J ends were trimmed by 0 bases and 3 bases, with 0 bases remaining between them. The chain's CDR3 is CSARDYEQYF. In DNA, the CDR3 is TGCAGTGCTAGAGACTACGAGCAGTACTTC.

CDR3 coding DNA: TGTGCCAGCTCACCGCCCGGGGGTGGCTACGAGCAGTACTTC. Protein product: CASSPPGGGYEQYF. The V and J genes are TRBV18 and TRBJ2-7; possibly TRBD2 for D (6 bases). Germline V gene data show CDR1 as KGHSH and CDR2 as LQKENI. The CDR3 contains 14 residues. Trimming removed 3 bases from V and 3 bases from J, with 12 bases in between.

V gene TRBV28 combines with J gene TRBJ1-5, with D possibly TRBD1 on 6 matching bases. The CDR3 has 15 amino acids. CDR1 is MDHEN, CDR2 SYDVKM, per germline. Trimming pared 6 bases from V and 0 bases from J, leaving 12 bases between. This chain's CDR3 is CASSPDRHSNQPQHF. CDR3 bases: TGTGCCAGCAGCCCGGACAGACATAGCAATCAGCCCCAGCATTTT.

The chain couples TRBV15 to TRBJ2-3, with 7 bases aligning to TRBD2. CDR1 is LNHNV, CDR2 YYDKDF, per germline (reference sequence). The ends lost 1 base at V and 6 bases at J; junction bases unmatched: 10. The CDR3 has 16 residues. For the CDR3, the DNA is TGTGCCACCAGCAGAGTTCGGACTAGACCCGTGGATACGCAGTATTTT. Translating gives CATSRVRTRPVDTQYF.

The V gene is TRBV7-8, the J gene TRBJ2-3, with 7 bases that match TRBD2. The V segment lost 5 bases and the J segment 4 bases; nucleotides outside the gene matches: 12. Looked up from germline, CDR1 is SGHVS and CDR2 is FQNEAQ. The CDR3 spans 16 residues. CDR3: CASSLRSSGLPDTQYF. The CDR3 nucleotides read TGTGCCAGCAGCCTTCGTAGTAGCGGGCTCCCAGATACGCAGTATTTT.

The chain couples TRBV5-8 to TRBJ2-3; D is perhaps TRBD1 or TRBD2 (5 bases each). Germline V gives CDR1 SGHTS, CDR2 YDEGEE. There are 13 residues in the CDR3. Trimming stripped 1 base from V and 9 bases from J, with 12 bases between. DNA of the CDR3: TGTGCCAGCAGCTTGCAGGGCGGAGGCACGCAGTATTTT. This gives the protein CASSLQGGGTQYF.

The chain recombines TRBV19 with TRBJ2-3; 12 nucleotides match TRBD2. Unmatched junction bases numbered 6, after V lost 3 bases and J lost 8 bases. This CDR3 spans 15 amino acids. Germline CDR1 and CDR2: LNHDA and SQIVND (reference sequence). CDR3 nucleotides: TGTGCCAGTAGTATGGTCGGACTAGCGGGACGTACGCAGTATTTT. Protein product: CASSMVGLAGRTQYF.

The chain couples TRBV21-1 to TRBJ2-7; the D call in the table, TRBD2, was not verified against the DNA. TRBV21-1 is annotated as a pseudogene. The CDR3 is made up of 15 amino acids. CDR3 DNA: TGTGCCAGCAACCCGACTAGCGAGGGGAGTCGCGAGCAGTACTTC. It translates to CASNPTSEGSREQYF.

The chain uses TRBV7-6 and TRBJ2-7; either TRBD1 or TRBD2 may supply D (5 bases each). The germline V gene encodes CDR1 SGHVS and CDR2 FNYEAQ. Trimming removed 2 bases at V and 4 bases at J, with 15 bases between. The CDR3 runs to 15 residues. The CDR3 region has the DNA TGTGCCAGCAGCTTAAAGTCGGGACGGTTTTACGAGCAGTACTTC. This sequence encodes CASSLKSGRFYEQYF.

The chain employs TRBV7-9 and TRBJ1-1; D may be TRBD1 (5 bases). The CDR3 loop spans 12 amino acids. The V end was cut by 2 bases, the J end by 10 bases, with 11 bases between. Germline loops: CDR1 SEHNR, CDR2 FQNEAQ (reference sequence). DNA for the CDR3: TGTGCCAGCAGCTTAATGGGGGTGGGAGCTTTCTTT. This codes for CASSLMGVGAFF.

The CDR3 DNA reads TGTGCCAGCAGCCCCGGGACAGGGATCCTTTATGGCTACACCTTC. Amino acids: CASSPGTGILYGYTF. V gene TRBV6-5 combines with J gene TRBJ1-2, with 9 bases aligning to TRBD1. V shed 6 bases, J shed 5 bases, and the junction held 10 bases outside the gene matches. CDR3 length equals 15 residues. Per the germline V gene, CDR1 is MNHEY and CDR2 is SVGAGI.

This clone was seen just once. CDR3 region: CASSLLDRRFAGANVLTF. CDR3 nucleotide sequence: TGTGCCAGCAGCTTACTGGACAGACGGTTTGCTGGGGCCAACGTCCTGACTTTC. The rearrangement joins TRBV13 to TRBJ2-6; TRBD1 might be the D (6 bases). The CDR3 extends over 18 amino acids. Trimming stripped 2 bases from V and 2 bases from J, with 16 bases between. Germline CDR1 is PRHDT and CDR2 is FYEKMQ (reference sequence).

The J gene is TRBJ2-1, the V gene TRBV4-1; D call uncertain. Trimming left V 3 bases short and J 7 bases short, with 19 bases between. The CDR3 loop spans 16 amino acids. Germline V lookup: CDR1 MGHRA, CDR2 YSYEKL. The CDR3 is CASSQPLLEPENEQFF. In DNA form, the CDR3 reads TGCGCCAGCAGCCAGCCCCTCTTAGAGCCTGAGAATGAGCAGTTCTTC.